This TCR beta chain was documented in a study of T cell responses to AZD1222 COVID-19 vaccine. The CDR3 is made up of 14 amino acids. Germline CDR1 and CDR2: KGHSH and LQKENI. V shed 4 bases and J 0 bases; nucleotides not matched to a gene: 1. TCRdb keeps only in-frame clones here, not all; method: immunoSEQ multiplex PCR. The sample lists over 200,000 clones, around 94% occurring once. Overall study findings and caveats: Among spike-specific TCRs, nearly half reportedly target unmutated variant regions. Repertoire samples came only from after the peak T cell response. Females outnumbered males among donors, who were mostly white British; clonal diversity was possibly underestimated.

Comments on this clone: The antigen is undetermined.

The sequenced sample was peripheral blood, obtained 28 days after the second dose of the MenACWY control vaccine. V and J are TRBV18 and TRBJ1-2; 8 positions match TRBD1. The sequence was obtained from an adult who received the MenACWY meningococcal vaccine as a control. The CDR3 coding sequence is TGTGCCAGCTCACGGACAGGGACTAACTATGGCTACACCTTC. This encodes CASSRTGTNYGYTF.